This T cell receptor beta chain was retrieved from a study of blood T cell repertoires in COVID-19. Study-wide background: In each case, the material was cDNA or gDNA derived from T cells, B-cell-depleted T cells, or PBMCs.

Authors' methods: Amplifying reference gene primers gave estimates of nucleated cell counts. Only in-frame clones appear in the TCRdb table, and some are missing; sequencing was by immunoSEQ multiplex PCR. That table supplies the V and J calls and clone size; D and trimming were determined from the DNA. The sample contains more than 300,000 clones, approximately 91% of which appear only once. Donors were grouped by their self-reported clinical history. Within 2 weeks of study entry, exposed participants had contacted a PCR-confirmed or clinician-diagnosed COVID-19 case. The germline CDR1 and CDR2 sequences are MGHRA and YSYEKL. The CDR3 totals 15 residues. V gave up 1 base and J gave up 10 bases, with 14 bases separating them.

The chain combines TRBV4-1 with TRBJ1-6; no clear D gene. This TCR was sampled from a woman aged 25 to 39 who had been exposed to COVID-19. The sequencing sample was made of PBMCs or T cells enriched from blood (not recorded which). DNA for the CDR3: TGCGCCAGCAGCCAAGGTCAGGCTGGTTGGTCACCCCTCCACTTT. It encodes CASSQGQAGWSPLHF.